The TCR beta chain under discussion was sequenced for a study of blood T cell repertoires in COVID-19. Study-level information: Sources were T cells, B-cell-depleted T cells, or PBMCs; the material itself was cDNA or gDNA.

Germline V gene lookup returns CDR1 KGHSH and CDR2 LQKENI. The CDR3 runs 13 residues. V was shortened by 0 bases and J by 8 bases, with 8 bases between the two germline ends. Data came from immunoSEQ multiplex PCR; TCRdb stores just in-frame clones and leaves some out. The data show over 130,000 clones, about 88% seen once. The material sequenced was peripheral blood. This clonotype was obtained from a human donor with COVID-19, enrolled during active disease. The donor label of this sample is uncertain. V gene TRBV18 combines with J gene TRBJ2-1, with a tentative D call TRBD1 (5 bases). CDR3 coding DNA: TGTGCCAGCTCACCACCAGGCAGGGATGAGCAGTTCTTC. This encodes CASSPPGRDEQFF.